Listed below are T cell receptor beta chains from one sample, sequenced in a study of beta chain features in type 1 diabetes. Profiled with immunoSEQ multiplex PCR; TCRdb holds only in-frame clones, not every one. The sample contains 250,000 to 300,000 clones, less than 30% of which appear only once. Material for sequencing was naive CD4+ T cells from blood. The origin of the receptors is a woman aged 25-40 years with type 1 diabetes. Each CDR3 is given with its conserved first and last residue. A D gene is named only where the DNA matches it firmly. Clone size appears in some rows only: once, few, many, or a class for an expanded clone.

j_gene: TRBJ2-1
d_gene: .
abundance: .
v_gene: TRBV6-5
CDR3aa: CASSYRRGLDEQFF
CDR3nt: TGTGCCAGCAGTTACAGGCGGGGCCTCGATGAGCAGTTCTTC

j_gene: TRBJ1-2
d_gene: TRBD1
abundance: few
v_gene: TRBV5-1
CDR3aa: CASSGTGAYGYTF
CDR3nt: TGCGCCAGCAGCGGGACAGGGGCCTATGGCTACACCTTC

j_gene: TRBJ1-1
d_gene: .
abundance: few
v_gene: TRBV30
CDR3aa: CAWSVQVFPEAFF
CDR3nt: TGTGCCTGGAGTGTACAGGTGTTCCCTGAAGCTTTCTTT

j_gene: TRBJ1-2
d_gene: TRBD1
abundance: .
v_gene: TRBV29-1
CDR3aa: CSVELGQIYGYTF
CDR3nt: TGCAGCGTTGAATTGGGACAGATCTATGGCTACACCTTC

j_gene: TRBJ1-2
d_gene: TRBD1
abundance: few
v_gene: TRBV30
CDR3aa: CAWSSGTAYGYTF
CDR3nt: TGTGCCTGGAGTTCCGGGACAGCATATGGCTACACCTTC

j_gene: TRBJ2-1
d_gene: .
abundance: .
v_gene: TRBV7-9
CDR3aa: CASSSRGEDYNEQFF
CDR3nt: TGTGCCAGCAGTTCCAGGGGGGAAGATTACAATGAGCAGTTCTTC

j_gene: TRBJ2-1
d_gene: TRBD2
abundance: .
v_gene: TRBV13
CDR3aa: CASSLGGRADNEQFF
CDR3nt: TGTGCCAGCAGCCTCGGCGGGAGGGCCGACAATGAGCAGTTCTTC

j_gene: TRBJ1-5
d_gene: .
abundance: .
v_gene: TRBV6-5
CDR3aa: CASRGGQLNQPQHF
CDR3nt: TGTGCCAGCAGGGGCGGACAGCTTAATCAGCCCCAGCATTTT

j_gene: TRBJ2-7
d_gene: .
abundance: .
v_gene: TRBV9
CDR3aa: CASSTSPRYEQYF
CDR3nt: TGTGCCAGCAGCACCTCCCCCAGGTACGAGCAGTACTTC

j_gene: TRBJ2-1
d_gene: .
abundance: .
v_gene: TRBV5-1
CDR3aa: CASSLSTGPDEQFF
CDR3nt: TGCGCCAGCAGCTTGTCAACAGGACCCGATGAGCAGTTCTTC

j_gene: TRBJ1-1
d_gene: TRBD1
abundance: few
v_gene: TRBV6-6
CDR3aa: CASSYSQGGPEAFF
CDR3nt: TGTGCCAGCAGTTACTCGCAGGGGGGACCTGAAGCTTTCTTT

j_gene: TRBJ2-1
d_gene: .
abundance: .
v_gene: TRBV6-6
CDR3aa: CASSPGTRFAYNEQFF
CDR3nt: TGTGCCAGCAGTCCGGGAACTAGATTCGCCTACAATGAGCAGTTCTTC

j_gene: TRBJ1-5
d_gene: .
abundance: .
v_gene: TRBV6-5
CDR3aa: CASSYSNRVNQPQHF
CDR3nt: TGTGCCAGCAGTTACTCGAACAGGGTTAATCAGCCCCAGCATTTT

j_gene: TRBJ2-1
d_gene: TRBD1
abundance: few
v_gene: TRBV29-1
CDR3aa: CSVQQGYNEQFF
CDR3nt: TGCAGCGTCCAACAGGGGTACAATGAGCAGTTCTTC

j_gene: TRBJ2-1
d_gene: TRBD1
abundance: .
v_gene: TRBV13
CDR3aa: CASSFRSGQGFYNEQFF
CDR3nt: TGTGCCAGCAGCTTCCGATCGGGACAGGGCTTCTACAATGAGCAGTTCTTC

j_gene: TRBJ1-4
d_gene: TRBD1
abundance: .
v_gene: TRBV30
CDR3aa: CAWSAQGEKLFF
CDR3nt: TGTGCCTGGAGTGCACAGGGGGAAAAACTGTTTTTT

j_gene: TRBJ1-1
d_gene: .
abundance: few
v_gene: TRBV28
CDR3aa: CASSYQGAGMAEAFF
CDR3nt: TGTGCCAGCAGTTACCAGGGCGCGGGGATGGCTGAAGCTTTCTTT

j_gene: TRBJ2-1
d_gene: TRBD2
abundance: .
v_gene: TRBV7-2
CDR3aa: CASSQGLATPYNEQFF
CDR3nt: TGTGCCAGCAGCCAGGGACTAGCGACCCCCTACAATGAGCAGTTCTTC

j_gene: TRBJ1-1
d_gene: .
abundance: few
v_gene: TRBV19
CDR3aa: CASSAYQGGETEAFF
CDR3nt: TGTGCCAGTAGTGCCTATCAGGGAGGTGAGACTGAAGCTTTCTTT

j_gene: TRBJ2-5
d_gene: TRBD2
abundance: .
v_gene: TRBV18
CDR3aa: CASSPVTSGIGETQYF
CDR3nt: TGTGCCAGCTCACCGGTCACTAGCGGGATCGGAGAGACCCAGTACTTC

j_gene: TRBJ1-2
d_gene: TRBD1
abundance: once
v_gene: TRBV28
CDR3aa: CACVPTGNYGYTF
CDR3nt: TGTGCCTGTGTTCCGACAGGGAACTATGGCTACACCTTC

j_gene: TRBJ1-1
d_gene: .
abundance: .
v_gene: TRBV29-1
CDR3aa: CSVAGVLNTEAFF
CDR3nt: TGCAGCGTTGCCGGGGTTTTGAACACTGAAGCTTTCTTT

j_gene: TRBJ2-5
d_gene: .
abundance: few
v_gene: TRBV7-9
CDR3aa: CASSFSSETQYF
CDR3nt: TGTGCCAGCAGCTTCAGTTCGGAGACCCAGTACTTC

j_gene: TRBJ2-3
d_gene: TRBD2
abundance: .
v_gene: TRBV28
CDR3aa: CASRTSGRRDTQYF
CDR3nt: TGTGCCAGCAGGACTAGCGGGAGGCGGGATACGCAGTATTTT

j_gene: TRBJ2-1
d_gene: .
abundance: few
v_gene: TRBV15
CDR3aa: CATSRDVEYGVNEQFF
CDR3nt: TGTGCCACCAGCAGAGATGTGGAGTATGGTGTCAATGAGCAGTTCTTC

j_gene: TRBJ2-3
d_gene: .
abundance: few
v_gene: TRBV30
CDR3aa: CAWARGSTDTQYF
CDR3nt: TGTGCCTGGGCAAGGGGAAGCACAGATACGCAGTATTTT

j_gene: TRBJ2-5
d_gene: .
abundance: .
v_gene: TRBV5-1
CDR3aa: CASSLQGGPRQETQYF
CDR3nt: TGCGCCAGCAGCTTGCAAGGCGGGCCCCGACAAGAGACCCAGTACTTC

j_gene: TRBJ1-2
d_gene: .
abundance: .
v_gene: TRBV27
CDR3aa: CASRLYLSGGYTF
CDR3nt: TGTGCCAGCAGGCTTTATTTGTCGGGGGGCTACACCTTC

j_gene: TRBJ1-1
d_gene: .
abundance: .
v_gene: TRBV25-1
CDR3aa: CASSDSPPGQTEAFF
CDR3nt: TGTGCCAGCAGTGACTCCCCCCCCGGACAGACTGAAGCTTTCTTT

j_gene: TRBJ2-3
d_gene: TRBD2
abundance: .
v_gene: TRBV4-2
CDR3aa: CASSQELTGGSVNTQYF
CDR3nt: TGTGCCAGCAGCCAAGAGTTAACGGGAGGGTCTGTAAATACGCAGTATTTT

j_gene: TRBJ2-7
d_gene: .
abundance: few
v_gene: TRBV5-1
CDR3aa: CASSLEKGAYEQYF
CDR3nt: TGCGCCAGCAGCTTGGAGAAGGGAGCCTACGAGCAGTACTTC

j_gene: TRBJ2-1
d_gene: .
abundance: .
v_gene: TRBV25-1
CDR3aa: CASSELYVYEQFF
CDR3nt: TGTGCCAGCAGTGAACTCTACGTCTATGAGCAGTTCTTC

j_gene: TRBJ1-1
d_gene: TRBD1
abundance: .
v_gene: TRBV5-1
CDR3aa: CASSLARGLNTEAFF
CDR3nt: TGCGCCAGCAGCTTGGCCAGGGGGCTGAACACTGAAGCTTTCTTT

j_gene: TRBJ2-1
d_gene: .
abundance: .
v_gene: TRBV9
CDR3aa: CASSVDLDYVNEQFF
CDR3nt: TGTGCCAGCAGCGTAGATCTGGACTACGTCAATGAGCAGTTCTTC

j_gene: TRBJ1-1
d_gene: TRBD1
abundance: .
v_gene: TRBV18
CDR3aa: CASSPGQGAERYPEAFF
CDR3nt: TGTGCCAGCTCTCCGGGACAGGGGGCCGAGAGGTACCCTGAAGCTTTCTTT

j_gene: TRBJ1-5
d_gene: .
abundance: .
v_gene: TRBV28
CDR3aa: CASRWTAYSNQPQHF
CDR3nt: TGTGCCAGCAGATGGACAGCGTATAGCAATCAGCCCCAGCATTTT

j_gene: TRBJ1-2
d_gene: .
abundance: few
v_gene: TRBV6-5
CDR3aa: CATQTTRRGYTF
CDR3nt: TGTGCCACCCAAACGACCCGGAGGGGCTACACCTTC

j_gene: TRBJ2-3
d_gene: .
abundance: few
v_gene: TRBV5-1
CDR3aa: CASRGTGDTQYF
CDR3nt: TGCGCCAGCAGGGGGACTGGGGATACGCAGTATTTT

j_gene: TRBJ1-2
d_gene: .
abundance: .
v_gene: TRBV28
CDR3aa: CASRRTDLGYTF
CDR3nt: TGTGCCAGCAGGAGGACAGATCTTGGCTACACCTTC

j_gene: TRBJ1-1
d_gene: TRBD1
abundance: once
v_gene: TRBV15
CDR3aa: CATSREGRDRGFF
CDR3nt: TGTGCCACCAGCAGAGAGGGAAGGGACAGGGGTTTCTTT

j_gene: TRBJ2-5
d_gene: .
abundance: few
v_gene: TRBV20-1
CDR3aa: CSASSEGTQYF
CDR3nt: TGCAGTGCTAGTTCGGAGGGGACCCAGTACTTC

j_gene: TRBJ1-2
d_gene: .
abundance: few
v_gene: TRBV29-1
CDR3aa: CSVGSSYGYTF
CDR3nt: TGCAGCGTCGGGAGCAGTTATGGCTACACCTTC

j_gene: TRBJ2-2
d_gene: TRBD1
abundance: .
v_gene: TRBV7-2
CDR3aa: CASSRQGANTGELFF
CDR3nt: TGTGCCAGCAGCCGACAGGGGGCGAACACCGGGGAGCTGTTTTTT

j_gene: TRBJ1-1
d_gene: .
abundance: .
v_gene: TRBV7-9
CDR3aa: CASSLAEENTEAFF
CDR3nt: TGTGCCAGCAGCTTAGCTGAGGAGAACACTGAAGCTTTCTTT

j_gene: TRBJ2-7
d_gene: .
abundance: .
v_gene: TRBV25-1
CDR3aa: CASSDPLGQGSPYEQYF
CDR3nt: TGTGCCAGCAGTGACCCCTTGGGGCAGGGTAGCCCCTACGAGCAGTACTTC

j_gene: TRBJ1-3
d_gene: TRBD1
abundance: .
v_gene: TRBV29-1
CDR3aa: CSAGQGSSGNTIYF
CDR3nt: TGCAGCGCCGGACAGGGATCGTCTGGAAACACCATATATTTT

j_gene: TRBJ2-5
d_gene: TRBD1
abundance: few
v_gene: TRBV9
CDR3aa: CASSVTGGGETQYF
CDR3nt: TGTGCCAGCAGCGTAACAGGGGGAGGAGAGACCCAGTACTTC

j_gene: TRBJ2-5
d_gene: .
abundance: .
v_gene: TRBV4-1
CDR3aa: CASSQAKRLGGQETQYF
CDR3nt: TGCGCCAGCAGCCAGGCTAAGCGGCTCGGGGGCCAAGAGACCCAGTACTTC

j_gene: TRBJ2-1
d_gene: .
abundance: .
v_gene: TRBV7-9
CDR3aa: CASSLERRQTMLNEQFF
CDR3nt: TGTGCCAGCAGCTTAGAAAGGAGACAGACAATGTTGAATGAGCAGTTCTTC

j_gene: TRBJ1-2
d_gene: .
abundance: few
v_gene: TRBV30
CDR3aa: CAWSPDSGYGYTF
CDR3nt: TGTGCCTGGAGTCCAGACAGTGGCTATGGCTACACCTTC

j_gene: TRBJ2-7
d_gene: .
abundance: .
v_gene: TRBV28
CDR3aa: CASSLESSYEQYF
CDR3nt: TGTGCCAGCAGTTTAGAGAGCTCCTACGAGCAGTACTTC

j_gene: TRBJ2-2
d_gene: TRBD1
abundance: few
v_gene: TRBV27
CDR3aa: CASSFDREYTGELFF
CDR3nt: TGTGCCAGCAGTTTCGACAGGGAATACACCGGGGAGCTGTTTTTT